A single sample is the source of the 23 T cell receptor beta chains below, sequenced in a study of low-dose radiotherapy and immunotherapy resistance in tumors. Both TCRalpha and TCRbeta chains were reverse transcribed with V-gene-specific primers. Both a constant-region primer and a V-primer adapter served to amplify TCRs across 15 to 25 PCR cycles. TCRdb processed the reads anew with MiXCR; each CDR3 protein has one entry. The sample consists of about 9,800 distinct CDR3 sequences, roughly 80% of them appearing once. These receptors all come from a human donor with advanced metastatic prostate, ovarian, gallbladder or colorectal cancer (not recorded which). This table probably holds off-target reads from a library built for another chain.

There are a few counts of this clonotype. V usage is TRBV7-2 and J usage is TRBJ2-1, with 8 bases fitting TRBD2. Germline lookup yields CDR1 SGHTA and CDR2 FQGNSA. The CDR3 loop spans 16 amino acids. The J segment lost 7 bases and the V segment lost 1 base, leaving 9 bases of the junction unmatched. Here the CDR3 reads CASSLVRVAGQNEQFF. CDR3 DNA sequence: TGTGCCAGCAGCTTAGTCAGGGTAGCGGGACAAAATGAGCAGTTCTTC.

The CDR3 reads CASSPGRSEAFF. The CDR3 nucleotides read TGTGCCAGCAGCCCGGGACGGAGTGAAGCTTTCTTT. The chain links TRBV11-1 to TRBJ1-1, with D tentatively TRBD1 (5 bases). This CDR3 is built from 12 residues. Germline V lookup: CDR1 SGHAT, CDR2 FQDESV (reference sequence). Trimming cost V 5 bases and J 7 bases, with 11 bases left between them.

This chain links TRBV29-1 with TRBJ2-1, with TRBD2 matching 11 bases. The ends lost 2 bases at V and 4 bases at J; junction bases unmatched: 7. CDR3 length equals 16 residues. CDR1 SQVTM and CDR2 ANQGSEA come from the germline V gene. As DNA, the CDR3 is TGCAGCGTTGAACCAACTAGCGGGAGTTGGTACAATGAGCAGTTCTTC. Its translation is CSVEPTSGSWYNEQFF.

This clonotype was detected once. The CDR3 DNA sequence: TGTGCCAGCAGTACCGAAAGCGAGACAGGGATGAACACTGAAGCTTTCTTT. This encodes CASSTESETGMNTEAFF. The chain links TRBV2 to TRBJ1-1; 7 bases are a match to TRBD1. There are 17 residues in the CDR3. CDR1 is SNHLY and CDR2 is FYNNEI in the germline V gene. Trimming took 5 bases from V and 0 from J; bases not matched to a gene: 12.

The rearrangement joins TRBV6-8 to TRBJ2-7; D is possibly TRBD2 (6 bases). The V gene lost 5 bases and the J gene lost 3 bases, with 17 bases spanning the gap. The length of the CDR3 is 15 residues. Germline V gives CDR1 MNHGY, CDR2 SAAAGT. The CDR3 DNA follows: TGTGCCAGCAGTCGCCGTAGTGGTAGCGGCTACGAGCAGTACTTC. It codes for CASSRRSGSGYEQYF.

The CDR3 sequence: CASSVVASGSGADTQYF. The DNA for the CDR3 is TGTGCCAGCAGCGTAGTCGCTAGCGGGAGTGGCGCAGATACGCAGTATTTT. V gene TRBV9 combines with J gene TRBJ2-3; 10 nucleotides align to TRBD2. CDR1 is SGDLS, CDR2 YYNGEE, per germline. This CDR3 is 17 amino acids long. The trim removed 0 bases at V and 4 bases at J, leaving 8 bases unmatched.

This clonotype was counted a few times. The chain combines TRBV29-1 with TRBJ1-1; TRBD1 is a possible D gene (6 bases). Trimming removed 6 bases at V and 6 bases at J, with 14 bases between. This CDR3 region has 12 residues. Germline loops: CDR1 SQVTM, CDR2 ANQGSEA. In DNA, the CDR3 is TGCAGCGTGGGAACAGGGTTTTCTGAAGCTTTCTTT. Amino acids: CSVGTGFSEAFF.

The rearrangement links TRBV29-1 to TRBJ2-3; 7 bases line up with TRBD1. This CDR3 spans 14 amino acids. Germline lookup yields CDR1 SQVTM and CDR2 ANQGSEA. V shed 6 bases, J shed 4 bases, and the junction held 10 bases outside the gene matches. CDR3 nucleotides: TGCAGCGTCATCCAGGGGGTCGGAGCAGATACGCAGTATTTT. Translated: CSVIQGVGADTQYF.

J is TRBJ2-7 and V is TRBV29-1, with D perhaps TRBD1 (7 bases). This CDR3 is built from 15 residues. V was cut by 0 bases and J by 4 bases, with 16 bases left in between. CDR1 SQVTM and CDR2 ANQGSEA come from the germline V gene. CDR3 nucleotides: TGCAGCGTTGAAGATCAGGGGGGCGCGGGGTACGAGCAGTACTTC. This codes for CSVEDQGGAGYEQYF.

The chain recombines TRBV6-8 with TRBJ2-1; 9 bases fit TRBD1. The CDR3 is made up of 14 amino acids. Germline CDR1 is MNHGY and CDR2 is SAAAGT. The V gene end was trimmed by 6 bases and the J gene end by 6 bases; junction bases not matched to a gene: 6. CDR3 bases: TGTGCCAGCAGCCGGGACAGGGTACTCAATGAGCAGTTCTTC. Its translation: CASSRDRVLNEQFF.

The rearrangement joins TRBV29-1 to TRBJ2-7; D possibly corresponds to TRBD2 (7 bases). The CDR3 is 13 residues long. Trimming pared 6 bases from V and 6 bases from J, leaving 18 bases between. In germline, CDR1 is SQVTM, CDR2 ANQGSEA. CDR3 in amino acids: CSVNKGGRGEQYF. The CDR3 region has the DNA TGCAGCGTCAACAAGGGGGGGCGAGGCGAGCAGTACTTC.

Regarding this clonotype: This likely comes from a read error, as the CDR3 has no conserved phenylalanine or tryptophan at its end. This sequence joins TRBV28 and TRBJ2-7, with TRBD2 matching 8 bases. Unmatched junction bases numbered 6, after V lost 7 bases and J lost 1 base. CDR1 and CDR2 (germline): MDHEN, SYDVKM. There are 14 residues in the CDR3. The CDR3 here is CASTEPSGSYEQYL. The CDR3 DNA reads TGTGCCAGCACCGAACCTAGCGGGTCCTACGAGCAGTACTTA.

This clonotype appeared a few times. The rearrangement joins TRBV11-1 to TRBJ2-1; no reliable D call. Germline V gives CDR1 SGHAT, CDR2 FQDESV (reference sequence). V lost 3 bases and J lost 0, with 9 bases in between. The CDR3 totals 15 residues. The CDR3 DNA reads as TGTGCCAGCAGCTTGGGCAGCAGCTCCTACAATGAGCAGTTCTTC. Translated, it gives CASSLGSSSYNEQFF.

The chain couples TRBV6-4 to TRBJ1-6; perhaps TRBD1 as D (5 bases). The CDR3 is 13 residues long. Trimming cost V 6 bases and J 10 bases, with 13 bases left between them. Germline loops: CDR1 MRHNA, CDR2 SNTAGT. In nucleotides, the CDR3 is TGTGCCAGCAGGCAGGGTCTAGGATCACCCCTCCACTTT. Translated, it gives CASRQGLGSPLHF.

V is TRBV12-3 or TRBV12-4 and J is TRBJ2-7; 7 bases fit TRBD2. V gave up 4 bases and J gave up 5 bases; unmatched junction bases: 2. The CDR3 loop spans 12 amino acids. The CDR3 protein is CASSWEGHEQYF. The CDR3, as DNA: TGTGCCAGCAGTTGGGAGGGACACGAGCAGTACTTC.

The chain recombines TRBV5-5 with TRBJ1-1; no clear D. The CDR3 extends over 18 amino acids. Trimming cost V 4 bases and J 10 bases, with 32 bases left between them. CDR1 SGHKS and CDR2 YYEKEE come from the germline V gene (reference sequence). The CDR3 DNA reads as TGTGCCAGCAGCCTTACAACTACAACCGGGCCCCCGCTATCAGGAGCTTTCTTT. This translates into CASSLTTTTGPPLSGAFF.

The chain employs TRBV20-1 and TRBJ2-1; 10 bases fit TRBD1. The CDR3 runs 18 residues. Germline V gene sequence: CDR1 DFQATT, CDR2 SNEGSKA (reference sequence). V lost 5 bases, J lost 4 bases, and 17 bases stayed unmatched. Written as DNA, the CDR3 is TGCAGTGCTCCTAGACAGGGGGCCCGCAGGGCCATATACAATGAGCAGTTCTTC. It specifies CSAPRQGARRAIYNEQFF.

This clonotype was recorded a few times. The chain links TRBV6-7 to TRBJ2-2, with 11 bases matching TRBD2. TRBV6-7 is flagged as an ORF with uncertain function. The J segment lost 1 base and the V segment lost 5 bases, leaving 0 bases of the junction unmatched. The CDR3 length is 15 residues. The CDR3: CASSLAGGNTGELFF. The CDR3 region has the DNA TGTGCCAGCAGTCTAGCGGGAGGGAACACCGGGGAGCTGTTTTTT.

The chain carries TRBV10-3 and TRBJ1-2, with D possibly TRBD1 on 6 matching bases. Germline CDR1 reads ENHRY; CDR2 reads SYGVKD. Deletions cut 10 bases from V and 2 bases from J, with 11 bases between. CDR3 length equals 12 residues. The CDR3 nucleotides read TGTGCCACCCAACAGGGAAACTATGGCTACACCTTC. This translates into CATQQGNYGYTF.

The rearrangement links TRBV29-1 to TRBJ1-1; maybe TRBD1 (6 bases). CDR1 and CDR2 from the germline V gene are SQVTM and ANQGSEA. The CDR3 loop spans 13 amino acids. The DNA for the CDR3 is TGCAGTTACGGGGGGGGCATGAACACTGAAGCTTTCTTT. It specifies CSYGGGMNTEAFF.

The CDR3 protein is CASSTSEGVRNEQFF. In nucleotides, the CDR3 is TGTGCCAGCTCTACTAGCGAGGGGGTACGCAATGAGCAGTTCTTC. The rearrangement joins TRBV18 to TRBJ2-1; possibly TRBD2 for D (7 bases). Germline-derived CDR1 and CDR2 are KGHSH and LQKENI. CDR3 length equals 15 residues. The V and J ends lost 6 bases and 6 bases respectively, with 18 bases between them.

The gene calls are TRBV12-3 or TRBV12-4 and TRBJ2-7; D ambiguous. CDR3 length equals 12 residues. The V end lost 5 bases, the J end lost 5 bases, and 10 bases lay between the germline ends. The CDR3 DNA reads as TGTGCCAGCAGTCGATTGCGGAACGAGCAGTACTTC. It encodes CASSRLRNEQYF.

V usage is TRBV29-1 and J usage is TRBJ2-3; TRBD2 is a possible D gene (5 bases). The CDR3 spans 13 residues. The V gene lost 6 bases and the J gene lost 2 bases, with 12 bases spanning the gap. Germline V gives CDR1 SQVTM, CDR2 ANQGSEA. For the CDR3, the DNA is TGCAGCGTCCACGGGATTCTCACAGATACGCAGTATTTT. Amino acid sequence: CSVHGILTDTQYF.